The 10 T cell receptor beta chains reported below all come from one sample, sequenced in a study of T cell responses to AZD1222 COVID-19 vaccine. TCRdb's table, derived via immunoSEQ multiplex PCR, lists solely in-frame clones and lacks some. The table has some 150,000 clones, roughly 90% seen once. Sequencing was performed on peripheral blood, taken 28 days after the second AZD1222 dose. These receptor sequences come from an adult who received the AZD1222 COVID-19 vaccine.

This clone was counted once. The chain carries TRBV6-6 and TRBJ2-7, with a weak D call TRBD2 (5 bases). V lost 8 bases and J lost 5, with 16 bases in between. CDR1 and CDR2 from the germline V gene are MNHNY and SVGAGI (reference sequence). This CDR3 comprises 13 residues. The CDR3 protein is CASSRRGLNEQYF. The DNA of the CDR3 is TGTGCCAGCTCCCGCCGGGGTCTGAACGAGCAGTACTTC.

The chain employs TRBV7-9 and TRBJ1-1; weak D call: TRBD1 (5 bases). V was clipped by 1 base and J by 4 bases, with 7 bases between them. The CDR3 extends over 13 amino acids. CDR1 is SEHNR, CDR2 FQNEAQ, per germline (reference sequence). The CDR3 reads CASSLGGPTEAFF. The CDR3 DNA is TGTGCCAGCAGCTTAGGGGGCCCCACTGAAGCTTTCTTT.

CDR3 in DNA: TGTGCCACCAGTGATGGGGGTACTGAAGCTTTCTTT. Its translation is CATSDGGTEAFF. The V gene is TRBV24-1, the J gene TRBJ1-1; D possibly corresponds to TRBD1 (5 bases). Germline V lookup: CDR1 KGHDR, CDR2 SFDVKD. V lost 3 bases, J lost 5 bases, and 6 bases lay in between. CDR3 length: 12 amino acids.

J is TRBJ1-6 and V is TRBV5-6; perhaps TRBD1 as D (6 bases). Germline V gene sequence: CDR1 SGHDT, CDR2 YYEEEE. Deletions cut 4 bases from V and 10 bases from J, with 21 bases between. There are 16 residues in the CDR3. CDR3 residues: CASSPRGGQLDSPLHF. CDR3 coding DNA: TGTGCCAGCAGCCCCCGGGGGGGCCAGCTCGACTCACCCCTCCACTTT.

The CDR3 DNA is TGTGCCAGCAGCGAGGGAGGCTATGGCTACACCTTC. It yields the protein CASSEGGYGYTF. This chain joins TRBV6-5 and TRBJ1-2; D ambiguous. V lost 6 bases and J 4 bases, leaving 9 bases between the germline ends. The CDR3 is 12 amino acids. Germline V gene data show CDR1 as MNHEY and CDR2 as SVGAGI.

The V and J genes are TRBV7-5 and TRBJ1-6. TRBV7-5 is described as a pseudogene. The CDR3 sequence is 15 residues long. CDR3 DNA sequence: TGTGCCAGAAGCTTATTGATTAGAAGAGATTCACCCCTCCACTTT. Amino acids: CARSLLIRRDSPLHF.

This chain joins TRBV19 and TRBJ2-1; D gene unclear. Looked up from germline, CDR1 is LNHDA and CDR2 is SQIVND (reference sequence). Trimming shortened V by 1 base and J by 8 bases, and 15 bases separated the two germline ends. The CDR3 is made up of 15 amino acids. CDR3 sequence (DNA): TGTGCCAGTAGTATAGGTCCTACGGAGACGGATGAGCAGTTCTTC. Its translation: CASSIGPTETDEQFF.

The V gene is TRBV5-1, the J gene TRBJ1-1, with TRBD1 matching over 7 bases. There are 18 residues in the CDR3. Losses at the gene ends were 0 bases for V and 2 bases for J; bases not matched to a gene: 13. Germline assignment: CDR1 SGHRS and CDR2 YFSETQ. CDR3 bases: TGCGCCAGCAGCTTGGCTTCCACAGGGGATCGAAGAAACACTGAAGCTTTCTTT. Translated: CASSLASTGDRRNTEAFF. The full variable domain, completed using reference TRBV5-1 and TRBJ1-1, is KAGVTQTPRYLIKTRGQQVTLSCSPISGHRSVSWYQQTPGQGLQFLFEYFSETQRNKGNFPGRFSGRQFSNSRSEMNVSTLELGDSALYLCASSLASTGDRRNTEAFFGQGTRLTVV.

V is TRBV28 and J is TRBJ2-3, with a weak D call TRBD2 (6 bases). The germline CDR1 and CDR2 sequences are MDHEN and SYDVKM. This CDR3 has 16 residues. V was pared by 6 bases and J by 0 bases, with 16 bases between. Here the CDR3 reads CASSPSQRASTDTQYF. CDR3 DNA sequence: TGTGCCAGCAGCCCCTCCCAGCGGGCTAGCACAGATACGCAGTATTTT.

The chain uses TRBV3-1 (or the pseudogene TRBV3-2) and TRBJ1-4; possibly TRBD1 for D (5 bases). The germline V and J ends were trimmed by 3 bases and 7 bases, with 15 bases remaining between them. The CDR3 contains 15 residues. Per the germline V gene, CDR1 is LGHDT and CDR2 is YNNKEL (reference sequence). CDR3 loop: CASSQMTVGGEKLFF. Written as DNA, the CDR3 is TGTGCCAGCAGCCAGATGACAGTTGGGGGTGAAAAACTGTTTTTT.